The next 30 T cell receptor beta chains were all read from a single sample in a study of CD8+CD57+ T cells in acquired aplastic anemia (dated by TCRdb to between 2017 and 2018). Instrument on record: Illumina HiSeq 2000. Profiling of TCR beta VDJ combinations and CDR3 sequences used genomic DNA as the template. In-frame beta chains were kept once TCRdb had trimmed the public reads at Q25 with fastp and called clones with MiXCR. Rows are combined by CDR3 protein, so each entry shows the most common genes and DNA. This sample holds about 210,000 distinct CDR3 sequences; 34% were observed only once. 1% to 1.3% of the sample comes from the top ten. The sequenced sample was sorted CD4+, CD8+, or CD8+CD57+ T cells (not recorded which) from PBMCs. The receptors derive from a human donor in good health, serving as a control.

This clonotype is a singleton in its sample. The chain uses TRBV2 and TRBJ2-1; no firm D call. Per germline, CDR1 SNHLY and CDR2 FYNNEI. This CDR3 contains 15 residues. The germline V and J ends were trimmed by 7 bases and 0 bases, with 13 bases remaining between them. The CDR3 reads CASKKAGSSYNEQFF. CDR3 in DNA: TGTGCCAGCAAAAAGGCAGGAAGCTCCTACAATGAGCAGTTCTTC.

This clonotype appeared many times. The V call is TRBV19, the J call TRBJ2-6; D possibly corresponds to TRBD1 (5 bases). Trimming took off 7 bases at V and 2 bases at J, with 12 bases between the two ends. This CDR3 spans 15 amino acids. Per the germline V gene, CDR1 is LNHDA and CDR2 is SQIVND (reference sequence). The CDR3 DNA follows: TGTGCCAGTAAGGGTGGGGCGGCTGGGGCCAACGTCCTGACTTTC. It specifies CASKGGAAGANVLTF.

In this sample, this clonotype turned up many times. The chain couples TRBV5-1 to TRBJ1-1; D remains ambiguous. The germline V gene encodes CDR1 SGHRS and CDR2 YFSETQ. Trimming removed 1 base at V and 6 bases at J, with 16 bases between. The CDR3 totals 15 residues. DNA for the CDR3: TGCGCCAGCAGCTTGTGGGTCAGAGACGCCCCTGAAGCTTTCTTT. Translation: CASSLWVRDAPEAFF.

This clonotype was seen ten or more times. The chain carries TRBV2 and TRBJ2-3; 10 positions agree with TRBD1. CDR1 and CDR2 from the germline V gene are SNHLY and FYNNEI. The V gene end was trimmed by 10 bases and the J gene end by 4 bases; junction bases not matched to a gene: 5. This CDR3 spans 13 amino acids. CDR3: CATRQGASDTQYF. The CDR3 region has the DNA TGTGCCACCCGACAGGGGGCATCAGATACGCAGTATTTT.

The chain couples TRBV7-3 to TRBJ1-1; tentative D call: TRBD1 (5 bases). V shed 5 bases and J shed 3 bases, with 10 bases lying between them. Germline V lookup: CDR1 SGHTA, CDR2 FQGTGA. The CDR3 spans 13 residues. The CDR3 protein is CASSPGGDTEAFF. DNA of the CDR3: TGTGCCAGCAGCCCGGGGGGGGACACTGAAGCTTTCTTT.

This clonotype was counted only a few times. The V gene is TRBV3-1, the J gene TRBJ1-2; 8 bases are shared with TRBD1. The V gene end was trimmed by 4 bases and the J gene end by 7 bases; junction bases not matched to a gene: 8. This CDR3 contains 14 residues. The germline gives CDR1 LGHDT, CDR2 YNNKEL (reference sequence). The CDR3 coding sequence is TGTGCCAGCAGCCTCGGGACAGGTCAAATTGGCTACACCTTC. It specifies CASSLGTGQIGYTF.

This clonotype showed up many times. The rearrangement uses TRBV4-1 and TRBJ2-7; tentative D call: TRBD2 (6 bases). CDR1 is MGHRA and CDR2 is YSYEKL in the germline V gene. The V end lost 1 base, the J end lost 4 bases, and 17 bases lay between the germline ends. This CDR3 has 16 residues. The CDR3 sequence: CASSQGVPTRSYEQYF. For the CDR3, the DNA is TGCGCCAGCAGCCAAGGGGTTCCGACTAGAAGTTACGAGCAGTACTTC.

This clonotype was seen ten or more times. The J gene is TRBJ2-1, the V gene TRBV24-1; 11 positions match TRBD1. CDR3 length: 15 amino acids. Germline V gives CDR1 KGHDR, CDR2 SFDVKD. V lost 4 bases and J lost 8; bases outside the gene matches: 6. The CDR3 here is CATSDPGQGVYEQFF. The CDR3 nucleotides read TGTGCCACCAGTGACCCGGGACAGGGGGTTTATGAGCAGTTCTTC.

This chain joins TRBV11-2 and TRBJ1-5, with 9 bases matching TRBD1. Per germline, CDR1 SGHAT and CDR2 FQNNGV. The CDR3 runs 14 residues. The junction had 7 bases not matched to a gene; V was cut back by 5 bases and J by 8 bases. The CDR3 is CASSQDRGSEPQHF. In nucleotides, the CDR3 is TGTGCCAGCAGCCAGGACAGGGGTAGTGAGCCCCAGCATTTT.

The sample holds one count of this clonotype. The chain recombines TRBV2 with TRBJ1-2, with TRBD1 matching over 10 bases. The CDR3 sequence is 15 residues long. From germline, CDR1 is SNHLY and CDR2 FYNNEI. J was trimmed by 6 bases and V by 5 bases; bases with no gene match: 9. The CDR3 DNA follows: TGTGCCAGCAGTTTGACCGGGACAGGGGACGATGGCTACACCTTC. Translation: CASSLTGTGDDGYTF.

This clonotype was observed at least ten times. This chain joins TRBV15 and TRBJ2-1; D might be TRBD2 (6 bases). Per the germline V gene, CDR1 is LNHNV and CDR2 is YYDKDF (reference sequence). The CDR3 is 15 amino acids. V shed 1 base and J shed 3 bases, with 10 bases lying between them. This chain's CDR3 is CATSRGLGGYNEQFF. The CDR3 DNA follows: TGTGCCACCAGCAGAGGACTGGGGGGCTACAATGAGCAGTTCTTC.

This clonotype was observed many times. The V gene is TRBV20-1, the J gene TRBJ1-1, with 9 positions matching TRBD1. J gave up 2 bases and V 5 bases, and 3 bases lay outside the gene matches. This CDR3 contains 13 residues. Germline V gene lookup returns CDR1 DFQATT and CDR2 SNEGSKA (reference sequence). The CDR3 sequence is CSAPGQGNTEAFF. In DNA, the CDR3 is TGCAGTGCTCCGGGACAGGGTAACACTGAAGCTTTCTTT.

At least ten counts were recorded for this clonotype. This sequence joins TRBV5-5 and TRBJ2-7, with 9 bases fitting TRBD2. J was trimmed by 0 bases and V by 2 bases; bases with no gene match: 3. The length of the CDR3 is 15 residues. CDR1 SGHKS and CDR2 YYEKEE come from the germline V gene (reference sequence). CDR3 nucleotide sequence: TGTGCCAGCAGCTTTGCGACTAGCGGCTCCTACGAGCAGTACTTC. As protein: CASSFATSGSYEQYF.

This clonotype was picked up one time. This chain uses TRBV25-1 with TRBJ2-7; D is unclear. Per germline, CDR1 MGHDK and CDR2 SYGVNS. V was cut by 6 bases and J by 6 bases, with 12 bases left in between. The length of the CDR3 is 12 residues. The CDR3 DNA reads as TGTGCCAGCAGAGATAAGAGCCGCGAGCAGTACTTC. Translated: CASRDKSREQYF.

This clonotype was counted a single time. The chain is built from TRBV7-6 and TRBJ2-5; tentatively, D is TRBD1 or TRBD2 (5 bases each). Germline CDR1 is SGHVS and CDR2 is FNYEAQ. The CDR3 extends over 12 amino acids. V was trimmed by 6 bases and J by 7 bases, leaving 12 bases between them. The CDR3 coding sequence is TGTGCCAGCAGTGATACGAGGGGGACCCAGTACTTC. Translating it yields CASSDTRGTQYF.

This clonotype was observed at least ten times. J is TRBJ2-5 and V is TRBV20-1, with D hard to call. This CDR3 spans 11 amino acids. Trimming shortened V by 3 bases and J by 3 bases, and 5 bases separated the two germline ends. The germline V gene encodes CDR1 DFQATT and CDR2 SNEGSKA (reference sequence). This chain's CDR3 is CSASRKETQYF. In nucleotides, the CDR3 is TGCAGTGCTAGCCGGAAAGAGACCCAGTACTTC.

This rearrangement joins TRBV24-1 to TRBJ2-7; a possible D gene is TRBD1 (6 bases). Germline V lookup: CDR1 KGHDR, CDR2 SFDVKD. This CDR3 region has 13 residues. V was trimmed by 10 bases and J by 7 bases, leaving 19 bases between them. CDR3 sequence reads: CATSALGATEQYF. The CDR3 DNA reads as TGTGCCACTTCAGCCCTGGGGGCGACTGAGCAGTACTTC.

This clonotype appeared a few times. CDR3 protein: CASSHAWGAGNTIYF. The CDR3 DNA reads as TGTGCCAGCAGCCATGCCTGGGGGGCCGGAAACACCATATATTTT. This rearrangement joins TRBV7-9 to TRBJ1-3, with a weak D call TRBD1 (6 bases). Germline V lookup: CDR1 SEHNR, CDR2 FQNEAQ (reference sequence). The CDR3 runs to 15 residues. V was shortened by 5 bases and J by 4 bases, with 15 bases between the two germline ends.

In the case of this clonotype: A read error is possible here, since a much larger clone lies one base away. The chain is built from TRBV11-1 and TRBJ2-1; 9 bases are shared with TRBD2. After removal of 6 bases from V and 3 bases from J, the junction contained 18 bases not matched to a gene. Germline V gene sequence: CDR1 SGHAT, CDR2 FQDESV (reference sequence). The CDR3 consists of 19 residues. The CDR3 loop is CASSRVLQTLAGRYNEQFF. The CDR3 nucleotides are TGTGCCAGCAGTCGTGTACTCCAGACGCTAGCGGGACGCTACAATGAGCAGTTCTTC.

As concerns this clonotype: This sequence may be a read error, since a much larger clone differs from it by one base. The chain employs TRBV10-1 and TRBJ1-1; TRBD1 might be the D (5 bases). Trimming took 7 bases from V and 1 from J, leaving 10 bases between them. The germline CDR1 and CDR2 sequences are WNHNN and SYGVQD (reference sequence). This CDR3 is 13 amino acids long. The CDR3 DNA is TGCGCCAGCATGGGGACCGGGAACACTGAAGCTTTCTTT. Translation: CASMGTGNTEAFF.

The gene calls are TRBV29-1 and TRBJ2-7; TRBD2 matches at 12 bases. Per the germline V gene, CDR1 is SQVTM and CDR2 is ANQGSEA. The CDR3 covers 15 residues. The CDR3 bases are TGCACAGGTCCGACTAGCGGGAGAATAAGTTACGAGCAGTACTTC. Translating gives CTGPTSGRISYEQYF.

This clonotype has ten or more counts. Written as DNA, the CDR3 is TGTGCCACCAGTGACGGGACAATGGGCGCAGATACGCAGTATTTT. It codes for CATSDGTMGADTQYF. This chain links TRBV24-1 with TRBJ2-3; the D gene is possibly TRBD1 (6 bases). The germline V gene has CDR1 KGHDR and CDR2 SFDVKD. V lost 4 bases and J 4 bases, leaving 14 bases between the germline ends. This CDR3 has 15 amino acids.

This clonotype showed up many times. J is TRBJ1-3 and V is TRBV20-1, with D possibly TRBD1 on 5 matching bases. Trimming took 7 bases from V and 2 from J, leaving 6 bases between them. CDR1 and CDR2 (germline): DFQATT, SNEGSKA (reference sequence). The CDR3 is 11 residues long. CDR3 DNA: TGCAGTGGACAGACTGGAAACACCATATATTTT. This codes for CSGQTGNTIYF.

This clonotype came up a few times. The rearrangement uses TRBV5-5 and TRBJ1-1; TRBD1 matches 7 bases. The V segment lost 4 bases and the J segment 5 bases; nucleotides outside the gene matches: 11. The germline CDR1 and CDR2 sequences are SGHKS and YYEKEE (reference sequence). The CDR3 is 15 residues long. In nucleotides, the CDR3 is TGTGCCAGCAGCAACCCCAGACAGGGCGGGACTGAAGCTTTCTTT. Translated, it gives CASSNPRQGGTEAFF.

This clonotype was observed many times. Here the CDR3 reads CASRRGTGELFF. In nucleotides, the CDR3 is TGTGCCAGTAGAAGGGGCACCGGGGAGCTGTTTTTT. The chain carries TRBV19 and TRBJ2-2; D might be TRBD1 (5 bases). Per the germline V gene, CDR1 is LNHDA and CDR2 is SQIVND (reference sequence). Trimming removed 6 bases at V and 4 bases at J, with 6 bases between. This CDR3 spans 12 amino acids.

This clonotype was observed a handful of times. In DNA, the CDR3 is TGCGCCAGCAGCTTGGGTTTGGAAGAAAAACTGTTTTTT. It is translated as CASSLGLEEKLFF. V is TRBV5-1 and J is TRBJ1-4; D is undetermined. The CDR3 sequence is 13 residues long. The germline V gene encodes CDR1 SGHRS and CDR2 YFSETQ. The V gene lost 0 bases and the J gene lost 8 bases, with 8 bases spanning the gap.

The V gene is TRBV29-1, the J gene TRBJ2-5; D is undetermined. This CDR3 has 9 residues. The V gene's germline CDR1 is SQVTM and CDR2 ANQGSEA. Trimming left V 8 bases short and J 4 bases short, with 5 bases between. The CDR3 DNA is TGCAGCTTGGCAGAGACCCAGTACTTC. This codes for CSLAETQYF.

There are many counts of this clonotype. The J gene is TRBJ2-5, the V gene TRBV15; D may be TRBD2 (5 bases). V was pared by 1 base and J by 5 bases, with 8 bases between. CDR1 is LNHNV, CDR2 YYDKDF, per germline (reference sequence). CDR3 length: 13 residues. CDR3 in DNA: TGTGCCACCAGCAGAGCTCCGGGGGAGACCCAGTACTTC. Residues: CATSRAPGETQYF.

J is TRBJ2-1 and V is TRBV5-1; possibly TRBD1 or TRBD2 for D (6 bases each). V lost 3 bases and J lost 1, with 17 bases in between. The length of the CDR3 is 17 residues. Germline V lookup: CDR1 SGHRS, CDR2 YFSETQ. CDR3 protein: CASSSGAGTESYNEQFF. The CDR3 region has the DNA TGCGCCAGCAGCTCGGGGGCCGGGACCGAGTCCTACAATGAGCAGTTCTTC.

This clonotype was counted at least ten times. The J gene is TRBJ1-1, the V gene TRBV20-1; perhaps TRBD1 as D (6 bases). The CDR3 has 16 residues. Germline lookup yields CDR1 DFQATT and CDR2 SNEGSKA (reference sequence). The V gene lost 1 base and the J gene lost 7 bases, with 22 bases spanning the gap. In DNA, the CDR3 is TGCAGTGCTAGAGCATCACTCGCGGGGGCTGATGGTGAAGCTTTCTTT. Its translation: CSARASLAGADGEAFF.